This record covers a single TCR beta chain. Its antigen is as yet unknown. The data derive from a study of OX40 agonist ivuxolimab in advanced cancers. Looking at the study overall: Patients in the trial were receiving intravenous ivuxolimab every 2 weeks, at doses of 0.01 to 10 mg/kg. Cancers in dose escalation were hepatocellular, melanoma, renal cell and head and neck. It was permissible to have had prior anti-PD-1, anti-PD-L1 or anti-CTLA-4 therapy, and around 41% had some.

The study's findings and limits: In CD8+ T cells, expanded clones were on average more numerous than in CD4+.

Using immunoSEQ multiplex PCR, the repertoire was profiled, and TCRdb retains in-frame clones only, with some absent. This table has more than 50,000 clones, approximately 90% appearing once. This sample comprised CD4+ or CD8+ T cells sorted from blood, obtained in a trial of the OX40 agonist ivuxolimab. The receptor was derived from an adult with an advanced solid tumor such as melanoma, head and neck, liver or kidney cancer.

The DNA for the CDR3 is TGTGCCAGCTCACCAATAGGGGGCCAAGAGACCCAGTACTTC. This gives the protein CASSPIGGQETQYF. J is TRBJ2-5 and V is TRBV18, with D tentatively TRBD1 (6 bases). CDR3 length: 14 amino acids. CDR1 is KGHSH, CDR2 LQKENI, per germline. Trimming removed 2 bases at V and 1 base at J, with 8 bases between.